This TCR beta chain was recovered during a study of shared clonotypes between healthy human individuals. In the authors' workflow: There were no quality scores in the junction-only immunoSEQ sequences, so filtering differed. Libraries were prepared by immunoSEQ multiplex PCR; TCRdb keeps only in-frame clonotypes and omits some of them. V, J and clone size derive from that table, while D and trimming were established from the DNA sequence. The data show under 2.5 million clones, 85% to 95% seen once. The authors divided CD4+ cells into CD45RA+ naive and CD45RA-negative memory subsets. V shed 8 bases and J 3 bases; nucleotides not matched to a gene: 8. The CDR3 spans 15 residues. CDR1 and CDR2 (germline): MNHEY, SMNVEV (reference sequence).

This chain joins TRBV27 and TRBJ2-2; 8 nucleotides agree with TRBD2. Sequencing was done on a sample of naive CD4+ T cells from PBMCs. Subset in this sample: CD45RA+ positively selected. This clonotype was obtained from a man aged 18 to 30 in good health. Some clones in this sample may be carry-over from other donors' samples. The CDR3 DNA is TGTGCCAGCGGAGTAGCGGGAATCGACACCGGGGAGCTGTTTTTT. Protein: CASGVAGIDTGELFF.